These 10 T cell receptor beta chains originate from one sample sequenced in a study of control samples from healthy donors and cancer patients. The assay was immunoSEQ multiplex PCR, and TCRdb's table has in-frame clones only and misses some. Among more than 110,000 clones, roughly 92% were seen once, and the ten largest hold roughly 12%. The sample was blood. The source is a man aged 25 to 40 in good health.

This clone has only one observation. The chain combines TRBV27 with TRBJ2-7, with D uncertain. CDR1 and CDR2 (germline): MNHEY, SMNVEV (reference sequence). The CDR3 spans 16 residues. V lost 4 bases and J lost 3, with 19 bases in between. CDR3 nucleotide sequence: TGTGCCAGCAGTTCTTCAGTTGGGGTCTCGAACTACGAGCAGTACTTC. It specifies CASSSSVGVSNYEQYF.

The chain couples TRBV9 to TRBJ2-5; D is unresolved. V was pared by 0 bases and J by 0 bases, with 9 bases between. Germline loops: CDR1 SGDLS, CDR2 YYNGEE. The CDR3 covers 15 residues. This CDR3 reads CASSVGAIHQETQYF. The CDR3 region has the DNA TGTGCCAGCAGCGTAGGGGCGATACACCAAGAGACCCAGTACTTC.

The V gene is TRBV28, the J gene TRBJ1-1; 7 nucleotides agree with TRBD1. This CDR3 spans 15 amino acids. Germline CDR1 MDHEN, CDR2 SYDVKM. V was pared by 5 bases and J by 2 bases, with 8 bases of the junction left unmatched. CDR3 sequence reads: CASSTGEVGNTEAFF. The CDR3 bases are TGTGCCAGCAGTACAGGGGAGGTAGGCAACACTGAAGCTTTCTTT.

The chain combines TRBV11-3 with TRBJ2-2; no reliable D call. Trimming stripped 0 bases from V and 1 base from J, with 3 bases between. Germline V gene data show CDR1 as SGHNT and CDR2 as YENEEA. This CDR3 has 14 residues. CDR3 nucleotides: TGTGCCAGCAGCTTAGAGTTGAACACCGGGGAGCTGTTTTTT. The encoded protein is CASSLELNTGELFF.

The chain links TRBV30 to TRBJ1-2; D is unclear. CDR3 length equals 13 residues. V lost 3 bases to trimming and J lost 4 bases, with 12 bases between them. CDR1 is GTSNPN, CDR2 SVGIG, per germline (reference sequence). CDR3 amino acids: CAWRTWVGYGYTF. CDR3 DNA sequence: TGTGCCTGGAGGACATGGGTGGGCTATGGCTACACCTTC.

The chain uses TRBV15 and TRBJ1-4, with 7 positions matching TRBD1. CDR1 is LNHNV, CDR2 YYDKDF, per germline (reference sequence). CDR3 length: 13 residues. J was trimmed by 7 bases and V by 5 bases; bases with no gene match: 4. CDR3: CATSDRVVEKLFF. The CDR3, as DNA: TGTGCCACCAGCGACAGGGTGGTTGAAAAACTGTTTTTT.

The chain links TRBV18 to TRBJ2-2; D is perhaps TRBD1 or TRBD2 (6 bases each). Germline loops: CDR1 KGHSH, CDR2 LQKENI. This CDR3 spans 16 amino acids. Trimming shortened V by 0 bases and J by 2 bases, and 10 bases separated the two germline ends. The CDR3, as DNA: TGTGCCAGCTCACCACCGGGGGGCAGAAACACCGGGGAGCTGTTTTTT. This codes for CASSPPGGRNTGELFF.

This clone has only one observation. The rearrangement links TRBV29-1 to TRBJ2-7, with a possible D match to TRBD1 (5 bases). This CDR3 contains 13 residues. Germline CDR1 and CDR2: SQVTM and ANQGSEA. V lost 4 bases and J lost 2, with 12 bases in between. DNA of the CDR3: TGCAGCGTTGGTCCAGGGCCCGCCTACGAGCAGTACTTC. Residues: CSVGPGPAYEQYF.

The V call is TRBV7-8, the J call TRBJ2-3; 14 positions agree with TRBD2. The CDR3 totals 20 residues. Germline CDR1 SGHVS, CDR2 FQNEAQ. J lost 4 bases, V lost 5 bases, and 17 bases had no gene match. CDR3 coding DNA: TGTGCCAGCAGCACCCGAAAAAAAGGGACTAGCGGGAGTTACTCAGATACGCAGTATTTT. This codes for CASSTRKKGTSGSYSDTQYF.

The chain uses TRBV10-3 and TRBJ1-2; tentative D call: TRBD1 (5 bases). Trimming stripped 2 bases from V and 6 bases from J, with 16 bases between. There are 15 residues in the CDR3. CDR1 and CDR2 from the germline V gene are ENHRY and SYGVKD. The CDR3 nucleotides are TGTGCCATCAGTGAGCAGGGAAAAGGAGGCGATGGCTACACCTTC. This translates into CAISEQGKGGDGYTF.